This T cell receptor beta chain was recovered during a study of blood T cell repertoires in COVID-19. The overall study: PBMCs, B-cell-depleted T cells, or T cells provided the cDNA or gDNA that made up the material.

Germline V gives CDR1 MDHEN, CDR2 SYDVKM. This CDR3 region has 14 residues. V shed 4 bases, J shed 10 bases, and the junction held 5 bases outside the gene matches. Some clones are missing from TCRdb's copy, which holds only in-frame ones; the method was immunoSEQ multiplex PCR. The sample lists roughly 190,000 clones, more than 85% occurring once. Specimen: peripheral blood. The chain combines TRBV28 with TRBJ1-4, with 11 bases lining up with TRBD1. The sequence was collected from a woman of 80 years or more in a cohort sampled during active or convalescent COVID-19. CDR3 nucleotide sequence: TGTGCCAGCAGTTCTTCCGGGACAGGGGGAAAACTGTTTTTT. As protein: CASSSSGTGGKLFF.